This T cell receptor (beta chain) was recorded in a study of cytomegalovirus exposure and HLA in healthy donors. Overall study findings and caveats: Based on reports, TCR beta sequences accurately predicted HLA-A and HLA-B alleles for most subjects.

Worth noting for this clone: No antigen is known for it.

In germline, CDR1 is SGHRS, CDR2 YFSETQ. The CDR3 consists of 15 residues. V gave up 0 bases and J gave up 6 bases; unmatched junction bases: 5. Donors showed nominal health when sampled, although they likely had unrecorded immune exposures. Researchers ran the PCR with 60 Vbeta and 13 Jbeta primers. Authors' data handling: Counted up in a later analysis, unique TCR beta chains came to some 72 million, with about 9.9 million shared. The protocol was immunoSEQ multiplex PCR, while the TCRdb copy is restricted to in-frame clones and leaves out a portion. That table supplies the V and J calls and clone size; D and trimming were determined from the DNA. The sample records fewer than 200,000 clones, 80% to 90% being singletons.

This chain connects TRBV5-1 to TRBJ1-2, with TRBD1 matching over 10 bases. Sample: PBMCs. The TCR originated in a man aged 35 to 55 in good health and CMV-seropositive. In DNA, the CDR3 is TGCGCCAGCAGCTTGGAAAACGGACAGGGGGATGGCTACACCTTC. Amino acids: CASSLENGQGDGYTF. The full variable domain, its missing parts supplied by reference TRBV5-1 and TRBJ1-2, is KAGVTQTPRYLIKTRGQQVTLSCSPISGHRSVSWYQQTPGQGLQFLFEYFSETQRNKGNFPGRFSGRQFSNSRSEMNVSTLELGDSALYLCASSLENGQGDGYTFGSGTRLTVV.